This note documents a single T cell receptor beta chain sequence. The data belong to a study of OX40 agonist ivuxolimab in advanced cancers. Some clones are missing from TCRdb's copy, which holds only in-frame ones; the method was immunoSEQ multiplex PCR. The sample lists some 69,000 clones, 90% seen once, with about 10% in the top ten. Trimming left V 5 bases short and J 6 bases short, with 10 bases between. CDR3 size: 13 residues. Germline V gene data show CDR1 as SGHTA and CDR2 as FQGTGA. The chain uses TRBV7-3 and TRBJ2-2; no firm D call. This specimen consisted of CD4+ or CD8+ T cells sorted from blood, obtained in a trial of the OX40 agonist ivuxolimab. This receptor was identified in an adult with an advanced solid tumor such as melanoma, head and neck, liver or kidney cancer. The CDR3 loop reads CASSPRVAGELFF. In DNA form, the CDR3 reads TGTGCCAGCAGCCCGAGAGTCGCCGGGGAGCTGTTTTTT.